This entry is about one T cell receptor (beta chain). The specificity of this receptor is unknown. No per-base quality is available; no much larger clone lies one base away. This sample stems from a study of cytomegalovirus exposure and HLA in healthy donors (dated by TCRdb to the late 2010s). Regarding the study in general: An earlier analysis of several hundred of the donors reported 250 to 300 Gb of sequence data and 100 million to 140 million unique TCR beta sequences from 150 million to 200 million T cells. An early release that covered some 630 HLA-typed donors contained approximately 290 gigabases of sequencing data and about 84 million unique TCR sequences. Of the 300 to 500 genotyped donors, 65% to 90% were placed in the genetic ancestry cluster associated with self-reported Caucasian donors. The study aimed to test whether cataloging public T cell receptors could reveal signatures of past pathogen exposure. The T cell repertoires of several hundred subjects were profiled by immunosequencing and related to cytomegalovirus serostatus. Besides the first cohort of about 730 subjects, a separate validation cohort made up of 120 different subjects was used. To predict cytomegalovirus infection status, the study combined high-throughput TCR immunosequencing, statistical association of individual TCRs with disease status, and machine learning. To study patterns of TCR occurrence, a later analysis re-analyzed previously published TCR beta repertoires from around 670 donors and added high-resolution HLA genotyping. In the later analysis, no new phenotypic data were used to find candidate immune exposures; instead, reliance was placed on TCR beta sequences and their occurrence across donors. An earlier analysis of 587 of the donors applied high-throughput TCR beta sequencing to assess whether each TCR beta V gene segment acted as functional or pseudogenic. Donor age, sex, ethnicity and CMV serostatus were compiled together with the repertoire data. In a later genetic analysis, genome-wide SNP genotypes for about 60% of the 666 donors were used, and that subset was treated as a discovery cohort. All discovery cohort repertoires had been generated using a single sequencing platform. Class I and class II HLA loci were covered by the typing at four-digit resolution. The number of typed donors differed by locus: roughly 629-640 for A, B, C, DRB1 and DQB1; 500 to 550 for DQA1; 606 for DPA1; and 450 to 480 for DPB1. Because of strong linkage in the cohort, a handful of DR-DQ haplotypes were treated as single units for association and clustering. Across 398 genotyped donors of the cohort, an average of roughly 250,000 unique TCR beta nucleotide sequences per donor were sequenced, and around 20% of those sequences were non-productive.

Here is what the overall study found, with its caveats: Most TCR sequences were seen in very few donors, while some public TCRs were found in many individuals. The earlier analysis of nearly 600 of the donors excluded 15 to 20 rarely observed V segments, including chromosome 9 orphons, because counts were too low. The cohort was sequenced for TCR beta chains only, and without alpha or paired-chain data the features that could be detected were limited. A later genetic analysis associated a missense DCLRE1C variant with V-gene and J-gene trimming of TCR beta chains, and an independent cohort replicated the association. Assigning TCR associations to individual alleles was difficult when HLA alleles, especially DR and DQ, strongly co-occurred. Compared with equally common non-associated chains, HLA-associated TCR beta chains in a later analysis were more clonally expanded and had lower generation probabilities. In vitro tests confirmed that a few of the cytomegalovirus-associated TCR beta chains recognize cytomegalovirus antigens. Linkage disequilibrium might explain the correlated functional status among segregating V segments, but an unknown experimental factor could not be excluded. In a later analysis, the rate of TCR association differed among HLA loci, with DRB1 alleles having the most associated TCRs and HLA-C alleles having the fewest. A further reported finding was that TCR beta sequences accurately predicted the HLA-A and HLA-B alleles for most subjects in the first cohort. Compared with the roughly 700-donor mean, donors in an Asian-associated ancestry cluster had fewer N-insertions in productive TCRs, according to a later genetic analysis. An earlier analysis of approximately 500 of the donors showed that most TCR beta V segments appeared in productive rearrangements either about 87% or about 30% of the time, which broadly matched IMGT annotations. In both the original and validation cohorts, the classifier was reported to diagnose cytomegalovirus status with high specificity and sensitivity. A group of highly shared sequence variants was considered likely to be a technical artifact of the sequencing pipeline. At a false discovery rate of 0.05, a later analysis linked around 17,000 TCR beta sequences to specific HLA alleles. A later analysis reported that several top co-occurrence clusters appeared linked to parvovirus B19, influenza, CMV and Epstein-Barr virus. A later analysis found that most CMV-associated TCR beta chains appeared HLA-restricted, with HLA associations seemingly driven largely by CMV exposure. Because HLA typing was unavailable for some donors at each locus, only the typed subset was used in association tests. Sequencing depth was assumed to be roughly uniform across donors in the presence/absence analyses, though that assumption may not hold. A total of some 180 TCR beta chains were listed by the study as associated with cytomegalovirus. The authors suggested that the approach could potentially be generalized to other disease states and immunological phenotypes. CMV serostatus was the only immune exposure information available for the cohort. Because the 87-base-pair reads could not distinguish some IMGT-functional V segments, including TRBV6-2 and TRBV6-3, those segments were excluded.

The cohort comprised several hundred healthy bone marrow donors. At the time of sampling, all cohort members were nominally healthy, though unrecorded immune exposures were likely present. The donor was CMV seronegative and belonged to the group of around 350 seronegative cohort members. Each donor provided a peripheral blood sample, and peripheral blood mononuclear cells were used for TCR beta sequencing. The Qiagen DNeasy Blood Extraction Kit was used to extract genomic DNA from the blood cell samples. Germline trimming amounts to 1 base on V and 2 bases on J, with 8 as the count of junction bases outside the gene matches. From its cysteine to its phenylalanine, the CDR3 spans 16 amino acids. The kept DNA is CDR3 alone, 48 bases in frame from the first base. Reading the germline V gene (reference sequence) gives CDR1 SGHNT and CDR2 YYREEE. The library came from the immunoSEQ multiplex PCR assay. A mixture of 60 forward primers for TCR Vbeta segments and 13 reverse primers for TCR Jbeta segments was used in the multiplex PCR. Amplification of the CDR3 region of rearranged TCR beta genes was performed with a multiplex PCR assay on genomic DNA. On the Illumina HiSeq System, the amplified TCR beta libraries were sequenced as 87-base-pair reads. From the authors' description of their analysis: In a later analysis, roughly 80 million unique TCR beta chains were counted across the 650 to 750 repertoires, and approximately 9.9 million of these chains were shared by at least two donors. A nearest-neighbor algorithm error-corrected the raw reads and collapsed the reads into unique sequences, merging closely related sequences to remove PCR and sequencing errors. CDR3 sequences were aligned to IMGT reference sequences to assign V, D and J gene segments. Each retained sequence needed at least a six-nucleotide match to both a V gene segment and a J gene segment. Rearrangements were classified as productive when the CDR3 lacked stop codons and remained in frame with V and J, and all other rearrangements were classified as non-productive. CDR3 was defined according to IMGT convention as the region running from the second conserved V-encoded cysteine to the conserved J-encoded phenylalanine. Sequences without an unambiguous match to a single V gene segment were excluded from the earlier analysis of 500 to 700 of the donors. An earlier analysis of just under 600 of the donors called V segments functional above 56.7% productive rearrangements and segregating when the between-donor standard deviation exceeded 5%. To diagnose cytomegalovirus status from the catalog of TCR beta chain sequences, a statistical classification framework was built. A later analysis assigned V and J genes by comparing TCR nucleotide sequences with IMGT/GENE-DB human TR gene sequences. Using the TCRdist pipeline, a later analysis assigned CDR3 sequences along with most-parsimonious VDJ recombination scenarios. In a later analysis, every TCR beta chain was defined by the combination of its CDR3 amino acid sequence and its V-gene family, and reads without a unique V-gene family were dropped. To address suspected cross-contamination and a sequencing artifact, a later analysis removed 450 to 700 highly shared, low-generation-probability nucleotide sequences. For each public chain, a later analysis derived a clonal expansion index from normalized ranks of inferred template counts within each repertoire. In a later analysis, generation probabilities were computed using a VDJ recombination model fitted to out-of-frame rearrangements, and the results were checked against IGoR. In a later analysis, hypergeometric tests were used to score TCR-TCR, TCR-HLA and TCR-CMV co-occurrence, with a repertoire-size bias correction applied to TCR pairs. In a later analysis, false discovery rates were estimated by permuting HLA or CMV assignments 20 times. In a later analysis, co-occurring TCRs were grouped with DBSCAN, and TCRdist sequence similarity was added when clustering was performed within HLA-allele-positive subsets. Co-occurrence clustering excluded repertoires with fewer than 30,000 or more than 120,000 public chains, plus five with anomalous nucleotide sharing. TCRdb holds this immuneACCESS table with in-frame rearrangements only. Some clones are missing; in checked studies, unresolved V genes explain under half, and the rest has no known cause. The V and J calls and clone size were taken over from that table, and D and trimming were inferred from the DNA. A total of about 160,000 clones appear in this sample, approximately 79% of them only once. Around 4% of the sample is in the top ten clones.

The clonotype originates from a man aged 40-49 years in good health and CMV-seronegative. The material sequenced was PBMCs. The chain is made from TRBV5-4 and TRBJ2-7, with TRBD1 matching 8 junction bases. The DNA sequence follows: TGTGCCAGCAGCTTGTTTCCGCAGGGACAGGCCTACGAGCAGTACTTC. Protein translation: CASSLFPQGQAYEQYF.